Listed here are 10 T cell receptor beta chains from one sample, sequenced in a study of shared clonotypes between healthy human individuals. Profiling relied on immunoSEQ multiplex PCR, and the TCRdb table lists in-frame clones only, not all of them. The repertoire has around 370,000 clones, 90% to 98% of them found once; the top ten carry about 0.32%. The sequenced sample consisted of memory CD8+ T cells sorted from blood. Subset reported: CD45RO+ cells pooled with CCR7-negative TemRA cells. The source is a man younger than 45 in good health.

The J gene is TRBJ1-3, the V gene TRBV29-1, with 7 bases aligning to TRBD1. Losses at the gene ends were 7 bases for V and 0 bases for J; bases not matched to a gene: 3. The CDR3 runs 13 residues. Germline CDR1 and CDR2: SQVTM and ANQGSEA. CDR3 amino acids: CSGWDSSGNTIYF. The CDR3 coding sequence is TGCAGCGGATGGGACAGCTCTGGAAACACCATATATTTT.

V gene TRBV19 combines with J gene TRBJ2-7; 8 bases map to TRBD1. With V trimmed by 7 bases and J by 4 bases, 9 bases remained unmatched. The CDR3 contains 14 residues. Per germline, CDR1 LNHDA and CDR2 SQIVND (reference sequence). The CDR3 reads CASTPGQGRYEQYF. The CDR3 coding sequence is TGTGCCAGTACCCCCGGACAGGGTAGGTACGAGCAGTACTTC. The entire variable domain, with the rest obtained from reference TRBV19 and TRBJ2-7, is as follows: DGGITQSPKYLFRKEGQNVTLSCEQNLNHDAMYWYRQDPGQGLRLIYYSQIVNDFQKGDIAEGYSVSREKKESFPLTVTSAQKNPTAFYLCASTPGQGRYEQYFGPGTRLTVT.

This chain uses TRBV6-5 with TRBJ2-7; 7 bases map to TRBD2. CDR1 and CDR2 (germline): MNHEY, SVGAGI. The CDR3 has 11 residues. V lost 6 bases and J lost 6; bases outside the gene matches: 2. The CDR3 nucleotides read TGTGCCAGCAGCCGCGGGGGCGAGCAGTACTTC. It specifies CASSRGGEQYF.

A remark on this clone: This CDR3 is also generated by other DNA sequences in the sample. J is TRBJ1-3 and V is TRBV6-5; TRBD1 is a possible D gene (5 bases). From germline, CDR1 is MNHEY and CDR2 SVGAGI. Deletions cut 0 bases from V and 0 bases from J, with 6 bases between. This CDR3 is 15 amino acids long. CDR3 protein: CASSYSGGSGNTIYF. The CDR3 DNA sequence: TGTGCCAGCAGTTACTCGGGGGGCTCTGGAAACACCATATATTTT.

The rearrangement joins TRBV10-3 to TRBJ2-2; D is uncertain. V was pared by 6 bases and J by 2 bases, with 7 bases between. CDR3 size: 13 residues. Per the germline V gene, CDR1 is ENHRY and CDR2 is SYGVKD. The chain's CDR3 is CAIRPSNTGELFF. The CDR3 bases are TGTGCCATCAGGCCTTCCAACACCGGGGAGCTGTTTTTT.

This chain uses TRBV10-3 with TRBJ1-5; D is unclear. V was clipped by 2 bases and J by 7 bases, with 12 bases between them. This CDR3 contains 14 residues. Germline V gene lookup returns CDR1 ENHRY and CDR2 SYGVKD. The DNA of the CDR3 is TGTGCCATCAGTGAGCTAAAGGGTTCCCAGCCCCAGCATTTT. Its translation: CAISELKGSQPQHF.

CDR3 nucleotide sequence: TGCGCCAGCAGCCCACGTGGACAGGTTTTGAACACTGAAGCTTTCTTT. Encoded protein: CASSPRGQVLNTEAFF. The chain has TRBV4-1 and TRBJ1-1; TRBD1 agrees at 7 bases. V trimming: 4 bases; J trimming: 0 bases; junction bases outside the gene matches: 8. The V gene's germline CDR1 is MGHRA and CDR2 YSYEKL. The CDR3 is made up of 16 amino acids.

The rearrangement joins TRBV2 to TRBJ2-5; tentatively, D is TRBD1 (6 bases). V shed 8 bases and J shed 2 bases, with 15 bases lying between them. Per germline, CDR1 SNHLY and CDR2 FYNNEI. This CDR3 contains 14 residues. The CDR3 DNA reads TGTGCCAGCGGTAAGGACAGCCGACAAGAGACCCAGTACTTC. Protein sequence: CASGKDSRQETQYF.

The chain combines TRBV28 with TRBJ2-3; 11 nucleotides match TRBD2. Germline trimming cut 1 base from V and 4 bases from J; bases unmatched to any gene: 13. CDR1 is MDHEN and CDR2 is SYDVKM in the germline V gene. This CDR3 region has 19 residues. The DNA of the CDR3 is TGTGCCAGCAGTTTATTAGATAATAGCGGGAGGGCCTTGGCAGATACGCAGTATTTT. This codes for CASSLLDNSGRALADTQYF.

This chain links TRBV2 with TRBJ2-3; D ambiguous. Trimming shortened V by 5 bases and J by 2 bases, and 8 bases separated the two germline ends. The CDR3 spans 13 residues. Germline V gene sequence: CDR1 SNHLY, CDR2 FYNNEI. CDR3: CASSREFTDTQYF. The CDR3 bases are TGTGCCAGCAGTAGGGAATTCACAGATACGCAGTATTTT.